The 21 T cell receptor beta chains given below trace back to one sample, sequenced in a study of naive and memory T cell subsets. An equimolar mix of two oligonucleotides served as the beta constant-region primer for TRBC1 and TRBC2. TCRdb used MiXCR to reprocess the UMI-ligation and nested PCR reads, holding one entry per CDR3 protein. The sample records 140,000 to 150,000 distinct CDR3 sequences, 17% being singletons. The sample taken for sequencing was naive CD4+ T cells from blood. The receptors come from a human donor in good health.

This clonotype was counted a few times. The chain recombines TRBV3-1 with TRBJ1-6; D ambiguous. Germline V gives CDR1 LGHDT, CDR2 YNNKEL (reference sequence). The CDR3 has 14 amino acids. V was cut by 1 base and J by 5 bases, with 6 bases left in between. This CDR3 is CASSQGTDNSPLHF. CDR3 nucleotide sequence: TGTGCCAGCAGCCAAGGGACCGATAATTCACCCCTCCACTTT.

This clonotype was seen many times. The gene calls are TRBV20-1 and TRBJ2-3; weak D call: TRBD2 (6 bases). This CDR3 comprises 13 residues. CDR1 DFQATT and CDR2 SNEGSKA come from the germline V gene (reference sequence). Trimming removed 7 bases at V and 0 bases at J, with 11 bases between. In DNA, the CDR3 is TGCAGTGGGGGCGGGACTAGCACAGATACGCAGTATTTT. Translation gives CSGGGTSTDTQYF.

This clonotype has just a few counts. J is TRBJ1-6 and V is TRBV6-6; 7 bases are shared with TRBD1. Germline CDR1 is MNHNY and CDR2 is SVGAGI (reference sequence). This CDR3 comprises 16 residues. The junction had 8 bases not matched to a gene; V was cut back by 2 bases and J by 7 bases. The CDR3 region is CASSYLTGSANSPLHF. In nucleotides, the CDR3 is TGTGCCAGCAGTTACCTGACAGGGTCGGCGAATTCACCCCTCCACTTT.

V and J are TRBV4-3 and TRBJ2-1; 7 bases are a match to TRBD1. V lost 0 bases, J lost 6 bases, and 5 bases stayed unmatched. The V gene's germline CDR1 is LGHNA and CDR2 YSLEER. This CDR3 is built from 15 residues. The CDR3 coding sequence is TGCGCCAGCAGCCAAGATTGGGCAGGGGGCAATGAGCAGTTCTTC. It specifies CASSQDWAGGNEQFF.

In nucleotides, the CDR3 is TGTGCCAGCTCACCATCCAGGGGGTTCGATGGCTACACCTTC. Translation gives CASSPSRGFDGYTF. The V and J genes are TRBV18 and TRBJ1-2; 7 bases are a match to TRBD1. V was pared by 2 bases and J by 6 bases, with 6 bases of the junction left unmatched. The germline V gene has CDR1 KGHSH and CDR2 LQKENI. The CDR3 totals 14 residues.

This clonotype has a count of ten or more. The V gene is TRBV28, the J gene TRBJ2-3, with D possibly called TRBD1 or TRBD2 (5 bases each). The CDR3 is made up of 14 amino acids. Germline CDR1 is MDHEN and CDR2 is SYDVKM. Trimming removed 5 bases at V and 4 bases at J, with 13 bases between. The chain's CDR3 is CASSPPGRADTQYF. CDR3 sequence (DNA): TGTGCCAGCAGTCCCCCAGGGAGAGCAGATACGCAGTATTTT.

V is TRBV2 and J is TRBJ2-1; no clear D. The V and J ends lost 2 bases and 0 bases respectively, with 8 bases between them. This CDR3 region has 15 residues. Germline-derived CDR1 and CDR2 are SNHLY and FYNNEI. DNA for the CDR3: TGTGCCAGCAGTGAAATCCGGAGCTCCTACAATGAGCAGTTCTTC. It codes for CASSEIRSSYNEQFF.

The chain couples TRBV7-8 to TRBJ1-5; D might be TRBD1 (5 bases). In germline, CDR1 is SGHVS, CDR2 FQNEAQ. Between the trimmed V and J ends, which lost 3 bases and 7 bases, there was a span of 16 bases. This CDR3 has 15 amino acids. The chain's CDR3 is CASSFSSGTAQPQHF. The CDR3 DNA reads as TGTGCCAGCAGCTTTTCATCAGGGACCGCACAGCCCCAGCATTTT.

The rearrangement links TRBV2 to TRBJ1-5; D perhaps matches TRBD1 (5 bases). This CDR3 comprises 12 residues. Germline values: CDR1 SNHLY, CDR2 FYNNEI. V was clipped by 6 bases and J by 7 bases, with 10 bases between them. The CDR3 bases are TGTGCCAGCAGGGCGGGGGACCAGCCCCAGCATTTT. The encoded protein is CASRAGDQPQHF. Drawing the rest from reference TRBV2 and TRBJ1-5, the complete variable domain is EPEVTQTPSHQVTQMGQEVILRCVPISNHLYFYWYRQILGQKVEFLVSFYNNEISEKSEIFDDQFSVERPDGSNFTLKIRSTKLEDSAMYFCASRAGDQPQHFGDGTRLSIL.

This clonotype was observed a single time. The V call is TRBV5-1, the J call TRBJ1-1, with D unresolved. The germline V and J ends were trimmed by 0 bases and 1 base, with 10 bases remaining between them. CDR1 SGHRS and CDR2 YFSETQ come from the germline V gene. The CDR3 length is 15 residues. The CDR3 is CASSLDGLWNTEAFF. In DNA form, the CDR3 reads TGCGCCAGCAGCTTGGATGGCCTCTGGAACACTGAAGCTTTCTTT.

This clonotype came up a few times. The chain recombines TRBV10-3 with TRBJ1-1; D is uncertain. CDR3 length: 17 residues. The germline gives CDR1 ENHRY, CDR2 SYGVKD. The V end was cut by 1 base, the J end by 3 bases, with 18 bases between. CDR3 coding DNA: TGTGCCATCAGTGAGTTTGAGTTGCGGCGTGTCGACACTGAAGCTTTCTTT. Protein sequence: CAISEFELRRVDTEAFF.

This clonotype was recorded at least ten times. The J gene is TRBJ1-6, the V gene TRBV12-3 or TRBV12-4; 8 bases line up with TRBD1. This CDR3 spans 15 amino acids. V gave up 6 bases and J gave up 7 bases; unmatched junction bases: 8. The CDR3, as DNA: TGTGCCAGCAGGCCTGGACAGGGCCCAAATTCACCCCTCCACTTT. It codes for CASRPGQGPNSPLHF.

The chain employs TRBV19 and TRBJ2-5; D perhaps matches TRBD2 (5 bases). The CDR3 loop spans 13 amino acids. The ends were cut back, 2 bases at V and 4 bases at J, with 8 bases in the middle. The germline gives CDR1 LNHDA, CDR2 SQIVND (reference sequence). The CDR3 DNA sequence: TGTGCCAGTAGTATATCGGGAAGAGAGACCCAGTACTTC. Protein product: CASSISGRETQYF.

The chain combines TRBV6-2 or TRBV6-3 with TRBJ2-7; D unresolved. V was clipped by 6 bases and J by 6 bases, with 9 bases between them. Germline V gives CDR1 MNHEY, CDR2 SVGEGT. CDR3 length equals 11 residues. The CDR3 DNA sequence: TGTGCCAGCAGCCGTGACCTCGAGCAGTACTTC. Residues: CASSRDLEQYF.

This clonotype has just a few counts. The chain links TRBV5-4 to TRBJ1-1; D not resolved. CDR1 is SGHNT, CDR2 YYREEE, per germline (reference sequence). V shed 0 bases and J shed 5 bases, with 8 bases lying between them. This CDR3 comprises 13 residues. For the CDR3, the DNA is TGTGCCAGCAGCTTGGTCGACGGGACTGAAGCTTTCTTT. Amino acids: CASSLVDGTEAFF.

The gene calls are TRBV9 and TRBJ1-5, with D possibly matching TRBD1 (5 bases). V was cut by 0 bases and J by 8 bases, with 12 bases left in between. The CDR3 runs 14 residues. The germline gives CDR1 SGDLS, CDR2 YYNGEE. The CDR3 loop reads CASSVDPGREPQHF. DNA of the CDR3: TGTGCCAGCAGCGTAGATCCAGGGAGGGAGCCCCAGCATTTT.

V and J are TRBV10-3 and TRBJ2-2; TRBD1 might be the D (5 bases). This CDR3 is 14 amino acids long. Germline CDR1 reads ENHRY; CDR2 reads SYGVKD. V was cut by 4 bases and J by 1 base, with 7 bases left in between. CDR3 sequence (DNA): TGTGCCATCAGTGGAGGACAGAACACCGGGGAGCTGTTTTTT. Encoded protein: CAISGGQNTGELFF.

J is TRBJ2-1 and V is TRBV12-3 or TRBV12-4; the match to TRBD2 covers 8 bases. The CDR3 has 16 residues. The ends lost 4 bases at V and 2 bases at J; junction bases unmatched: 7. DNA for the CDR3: TGTGCCAGCAGTTCCCGAGCGGGAGTGGCCTACAATGAGCAGTTCTTC. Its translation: CASSSRAGVAYNEQFF.

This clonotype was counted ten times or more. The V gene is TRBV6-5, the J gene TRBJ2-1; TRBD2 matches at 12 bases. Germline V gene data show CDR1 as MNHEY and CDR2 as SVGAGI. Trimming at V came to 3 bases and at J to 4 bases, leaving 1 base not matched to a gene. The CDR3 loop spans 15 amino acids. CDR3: CASSYGTSGYNEQFF. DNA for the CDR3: TGTGCCAGCAGTTATGGGACTAGCGGGTACAATGAGCAGTTCTTC.

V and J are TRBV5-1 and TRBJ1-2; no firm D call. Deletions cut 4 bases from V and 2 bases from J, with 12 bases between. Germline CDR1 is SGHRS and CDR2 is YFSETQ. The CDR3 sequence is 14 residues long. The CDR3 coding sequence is TGCGCCAGCAGCGCCAAGACTTTGAACTATGGCTACACCTTC. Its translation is CASSAKTLNYGYTF.

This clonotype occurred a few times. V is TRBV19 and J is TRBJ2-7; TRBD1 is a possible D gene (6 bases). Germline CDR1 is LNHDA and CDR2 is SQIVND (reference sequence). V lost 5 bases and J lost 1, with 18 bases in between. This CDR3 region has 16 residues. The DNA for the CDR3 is TGTGCCAGTAGTCCCGCCCCCGGGACACAGTCCTACGAGCAGTACTTC. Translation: CASSPAPGTQSYEQYF. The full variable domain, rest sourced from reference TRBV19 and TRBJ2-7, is DGGITQSPKYLFRKEGQNVTLSCEQNLNHDAMYWYRQDPGQGLRLIYYSQIVNDFQKGDIAEGYSVSREKKESFPLTVTSAQKNPTAFYLCASSPAPGTQSYEQYFGPGTRLTVT.